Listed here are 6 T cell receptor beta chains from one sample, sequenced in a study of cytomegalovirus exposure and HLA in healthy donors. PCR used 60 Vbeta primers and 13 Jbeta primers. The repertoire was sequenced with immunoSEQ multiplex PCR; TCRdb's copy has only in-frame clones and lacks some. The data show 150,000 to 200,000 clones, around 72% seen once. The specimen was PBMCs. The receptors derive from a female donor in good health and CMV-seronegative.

CDR3 region: CASSYERGTDYNEQFF. CDR3 nucleotides: TGCGCCAGCAGCTATGAAAGGGGGACAGACTACAATGAGCAGTTCTTC. The rearrangement uses TRBV5-1 and TRBJ2-1, with TRBD1 matching 7 bases. The CDR3 length is 16 residues. Germline-derived CDR1 and CDR2 are SGHRS and YFSETQ. V was clipped by 3 bases and J by 3 bases; unmatched bases: 9.

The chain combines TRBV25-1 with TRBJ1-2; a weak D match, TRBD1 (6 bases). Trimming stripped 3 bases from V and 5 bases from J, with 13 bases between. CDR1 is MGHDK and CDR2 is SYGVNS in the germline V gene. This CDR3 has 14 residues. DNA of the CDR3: TGTGCCAGCAGTGAGGGGGCAGGGAATTATGGCTACACCTTC. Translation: CASSEGAGNYGYTF.

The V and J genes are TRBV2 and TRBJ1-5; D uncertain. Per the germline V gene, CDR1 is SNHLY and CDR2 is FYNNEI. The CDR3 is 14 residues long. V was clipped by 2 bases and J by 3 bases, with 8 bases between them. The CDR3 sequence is CASSETRDNQPQHF. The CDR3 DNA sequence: TGTGCCAGCAGTGAAACCCGGGACAATCAGCCCCAGCATTTT.

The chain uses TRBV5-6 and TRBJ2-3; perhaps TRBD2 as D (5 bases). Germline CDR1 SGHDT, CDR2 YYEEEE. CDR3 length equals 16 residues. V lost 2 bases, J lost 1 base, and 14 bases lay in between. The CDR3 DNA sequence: TGTGCCAGCAGCTTTGGCCCGGACGGGGGCACAGATACGCAGTATTTT. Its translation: CASSFGPDGGTDTQYF.

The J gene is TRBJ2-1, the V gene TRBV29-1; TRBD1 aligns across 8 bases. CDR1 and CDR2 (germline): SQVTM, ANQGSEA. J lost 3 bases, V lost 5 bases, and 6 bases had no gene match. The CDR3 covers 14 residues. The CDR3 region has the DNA TGCAGCGTTCAGGACAGGGCGCTCTACAATGAGCAGTTCTTC. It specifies CSVQDRALYNEQFF.

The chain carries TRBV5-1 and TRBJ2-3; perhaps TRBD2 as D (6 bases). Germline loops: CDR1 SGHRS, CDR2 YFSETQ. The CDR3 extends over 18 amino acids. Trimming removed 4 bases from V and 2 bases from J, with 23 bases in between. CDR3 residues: CASSPSGTGAGDTDTQYF. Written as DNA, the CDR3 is TGCGCCAGCAGCCCTTCGGGGACTGGGGCCGGGGACACAGATACGCAGTATTTT.